This T cell receptor beta chain was documented in a study of T cell responses to AZD1222 COVID-19 vaccine. The assay was immunoSEQ multiplex PCR, and TCRdb's table has in-frame clones only and misses some. In the table there are about 150,000 clones, around 94% of which are singletons. Germline V gene sequence: CDR1 LNHNV, CDR2 YYDKDF (reference sequence). With 3 bases removed from V and 6 bases from J, the gap between germline ends came to 10 bases. This CDR3 contains 13 residues. About this clone: Its antigen is not known.

Findings of the study overall: Spike-specific TCR breadth and depth were elevated following two AZD1222 doses.

This receptor was obtained from an adult in good health. The sample consisted of peripheral blood, taken on day 0 of AZD1222 vaccination. The genes are TRBV15 and TRBJ2-3, with D possibly TRBD1 on 5 matching bases. The chain's CDR3 is CATSSVTGDTQYF. For the CDR3, the DNA is TGTGCCACCAGCAGTGTAACAGGCGATACGCAGTATTTT.